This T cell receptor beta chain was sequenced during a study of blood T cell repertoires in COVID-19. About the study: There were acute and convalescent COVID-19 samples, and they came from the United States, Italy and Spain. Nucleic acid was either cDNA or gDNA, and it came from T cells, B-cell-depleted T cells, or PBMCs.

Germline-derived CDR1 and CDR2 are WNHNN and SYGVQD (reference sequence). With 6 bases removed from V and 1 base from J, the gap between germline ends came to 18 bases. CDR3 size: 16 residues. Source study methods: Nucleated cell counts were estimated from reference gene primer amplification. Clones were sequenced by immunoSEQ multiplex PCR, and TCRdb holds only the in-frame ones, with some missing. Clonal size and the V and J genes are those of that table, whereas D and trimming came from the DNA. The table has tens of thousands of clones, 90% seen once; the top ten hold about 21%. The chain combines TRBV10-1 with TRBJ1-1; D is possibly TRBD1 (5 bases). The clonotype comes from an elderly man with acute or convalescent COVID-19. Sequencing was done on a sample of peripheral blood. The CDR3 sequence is CASSYRAGGPNTEAFF. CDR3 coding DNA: TGCGCCAGCAGCTACCGGGCCGGGGGTCCGAACACTGAAGCTTTCTTT.